Below, one TCR beta chain is given with its context. Trimming cost V 2 bases and J 4 bases; bases outside gene matches: 11. Per the germline V gene, CDR1 is SGHTA and CDR2 is FQGNSA. The length of the CDR3 is 17 residues. Here immunoSEQ multiplex PCR was the method, and the copy in TCRdb shows in-frame clones only, minus some. The sample contains 20,000 to 30,000 clones, more than 70% of which appear only once. This entry comes from a study of T cells in narcolepsy. Study in general: Donors had narcolepsy type 1 or type 2, or were healthy controls.

The sequence came from a human donor with narcolepsy. The sample consisted of CD45RA- memory CD4+ T cells from PBMCs. The chain links TRBV7-2 to TRBJ2-7, with 10 positions matching TRBD1. The CDR3 here is CASSLPRDRGNRYEQYF. DNA of the CDR3: TGTGCCAGCAGCTTACCCCGGGACAGGGGTAATAGGTACGAGCAGTACTTC.